This T cell receptor beta chain stems from a study of T cell repertoires in cytomegalovirus infection. In TCRdb, the reads were re-called with MiXCR into one record per CDR3 protein. This sample has about 570,000 distinct CDR3 sequences, with just under 40% found just once. This CDR3 comprises 14 residues. The germline V gene has CDR1 SGHTA and CDR2 FQGNSA. The sample holds a few counts of this clonotype. The antigen remains unidentified. A read error may account for a junction end that differs from germline. Study results and caveats: Ex vivo, HLA-C-restricted CMV-specific TCR beta clonotypes prevailed over the rest of the response. CMV carriers having the relevant HLA were flagged by cumulative public TCR beta family frequency.

The sequencing used cultured PBMCs, collected from culture after CMV antigen stimulation. The chain carries TRBV7-2 and TRBJ1-6; D not certain. This receptor was identified in a human donor in good health (CMV status not recorded). Some clones in this sample may be carry-over from other donors' samples. The CDR3 is CASRLGGMDSPLHF. Here the CDR3 DNA reads TGTGCCAGCAGGTTAGGAGGGATGGATTCACCCCTCCACTTT.